This is a list of T cell receptor beta chains from one sample in a study of beta chain features in type 1 diabetes. The table came from immunoSEQ multiplex PCR; TCRdb's copy has only in-frame clones and leaves some out. This repertoire shows approximately 360,000 clones, over 10% found once; its top ten account for around 0.0099%. Sequencing was carried out using naive CD4+ T cells from blood. The origin of the receptors is a woman under 30 with type 1 diabetes. The CDR3 runs from the conserved cysteine through the conserved F or W. The D gene is left open where the match is weak.

CDR3aa	d_gene	j_gene	v_gene
CASSLSRGRSTDTQYF	.	TRBJ2-3	TRBV5-1
CSVDRDRSFRGQGPGANVLTF	TRBD1	TRBJ2-6	TRBV29-1
CASSGRTQGYTF	.	TRBJ1-2	TRBV11-3
CASRLSGTDTQYF	.	TRBJ2-3	TRBV7-3
CASSSTSGRWELFF	TRBD2	TRBJ2-2	TRBV27
CASSTIGGNTDTQYF	.	TRBJ2-3	TRBV9
CASTTWGDTDTQYF	.	TRBJ2-3	TRBV27
CASSSPTRDPGTLYGYTF	.	TRBJ1-2	TRBV7-9
CASSPDRGREKLFF	TRBD1	TRBJ1-4	TRBV18
CASSLGGRAYEQYF	.	TRBJ2-7	TRBV11-2
CASSSLGGFTDTQYF	.	TRBJ2-3	TRBV28
CATALTLTGGETQYF	TRBD1	TRBJ2-5	TRBV10-3
CASSRTGGLEGYTF	TRBD1	TRBJ1-2	TRBV6-5
CASSFPDRGFEQYF	TRBD1	TRBJ2-7	TRBV28
CASSPSGYLSGANVLTF	.	TRBJ2-6	TRBV5-1
CASSPKGRVTEAFF	.	TRBJ1-1	TRBV18
CASSHWTSGRGEGGNEQFF	TRBD2	TRBJ2-1	TRBV4-3
CASNGGRRTGELFF	TRBD2	TRBJ2-2	TRBV5-1
CASSLFLAGVYEQYF	TRBD2	TRBJ2-7	TRBV7-9
CASSQEPGLAAILF	TRBD2	TRBJ2-1	TRBV18
CSVAPLRQETQYF	.	TRBJ2-5	TRBV29-1
CASMRKGYTEAFF	.	TRBJ1-1	TRBV7-2
CASKEGSYEQYF	.	TRBJ2-7	TRBV28
CASSGDWVGSPLHF	.	TRBJ1-6	TRBV7-2
CAWSRVSYEQYF	.	TRBJ2-7	TRBV30
CASSEWTGTNTEAFF	TRBD1	TRBJ1-1	TRBV7-9
CASSAEGFGYGYTF	.	TRBJ1-2	TRBV9
CASSFTGGEDIQYF	TRBD1	TRBJ2-4	TRBV7-9
CASSQDPAGGSYTGELFF	TRBD2	TRBJ2-2	TRBV4-3
CASSPGGVAGAYTQYF	TRBD2	TRBJ2-3	TRBV19
CASSATSGAQETQYF	TRBD2	TRBJ2-5	TRBV9
CATNNTDQGEDTGELFF	.	TRBJ2-2	TRBV21-1
CSLAGSYNEQFF	TRBD2	TRBJ2-1	TRBV29-1
CASSLNRKSSGNTIYF	.	TRBJ1-3	TRBV7-9
CASSLGAASGRGEQYF	TRBD2	TRBJ2-7	TRBV7-2
CSGTGGVWETQYF	TRBD2	TRBJ2-5	TRBV29-1
CASSVAVQGSYEQYF	.	TRBJ2-7	TRBV9
CASSLMGRSNQPQHF	.	TRBJ1-5	TRBV7-2
CASSQEQHREQYF	.	TRBJ2-7	TRBV4-1
CAWNRGNTEAFF	TRBD1	TRBJ1-1	TRBV30
CSVVPNTGGEVNEQFF	TRBD1	TRBJ2-1	TRBV29-1
CASSLVGQGPYQQYF	TRBD1	TRBJ2-7	TRBV7-2
CASSVAGQVNEKLFF	.	TRBJ1-4	TRBV9
CASSQETGYGYTF	.	TRBJ1-2	TRBV4-3
CASRASGANVLTF	.	TRBJ2-6	TRBV19